The clone carrying this T cell receptor beta chain was recorded a few times. No antigen is known for it. The authors reverse transcribed all of the isolated RNA, so sequencing captured expressed TCRB transcripts. Generated by immunoSEQ multiplex PCR, the TCRdb table keeps only in-frame clones and is missing some. The sample includes some 660,000 clones, about 14% of them seen just once. This sample was taken from a study of beta chain features in type 1 diabetes. Overall study context: Patients shared similar age, gender and cell yields with healthy donors. Examination covered around 100 million sorted cells spanning all samples.

Study findings and constraints: Researchers report that Type 1 diabetes patients had moderately but significantly shorter TCRB CDR3s across all four CD4+ subsets.

The receptor comes from a man aged 18 to 30 with type 1 diabetes. Sequenced input: naive CD4+ T cells from blood.

The CDR3 DNA reads TGTGCCAGCAATCTGGGTTGGGGCAATCAGCCCCAGCATTTT. As protein: CASNLGWGNQPQHF. J is TRBJ1-5 and V is TRBV2, with unresolved D. Germline CDR1 SNHLY, CDR2 FYNNEI. The V end lost 7 bases, the J end lost 2 bases, and 12 bases lay between the germline ends. The length of the CDR3 is 14 residues.